The entry below describes one T cell receptor (beta chain). What it binds is unknown. Each cell subset's genomic DNA was divided evenly among several immunoSEQ plates. Sequenced by immunoSEQ multiplex PCR; TCRdb stores in-frame clones only, minus some. Here the sample spans millions of clones, about 92% being singletons. The sample comes from a study of shared clonotypes between healthy human individuals. Background on the study: CD4 naive and memory got three plates each, CD8 naive two, CD8 memory one.

The study's findings and limits: The generation probabilities recorded for non-shared clonotypes fell below those of clonotypes shared by all four donors.

CDR1 is MNHEY, CDR2 SMNVEV, per germline (reference sequence). The CDR3 consists of 15 residues. With 3 bases clipped from V and 7 bases from J, the junction kept 3 bases outside the gene matches. Naive CD8 isolation took CD45RO-negative cells positively selected for CCR7 and excluded terminally differentiated effector memory CD45RA+ cells. Sequencing was done on a sample of naive CD8+ T cells from PBMCs. The V and J genes are TRBV27 and TRBJ2-1; 13 nucleotides match TRBD2. The clonotype comes from a man aged 18 to 30 in good health. Some clones in this sample may be carry-over from other donors' samples. CDR3 sequence reads: CASSFGLAGENEQFF. For the CDR3, the DNA is TGTGCCAGCAGTTTCGGACTAGCGGGAGAAAATGAGCAGTTCTTC.